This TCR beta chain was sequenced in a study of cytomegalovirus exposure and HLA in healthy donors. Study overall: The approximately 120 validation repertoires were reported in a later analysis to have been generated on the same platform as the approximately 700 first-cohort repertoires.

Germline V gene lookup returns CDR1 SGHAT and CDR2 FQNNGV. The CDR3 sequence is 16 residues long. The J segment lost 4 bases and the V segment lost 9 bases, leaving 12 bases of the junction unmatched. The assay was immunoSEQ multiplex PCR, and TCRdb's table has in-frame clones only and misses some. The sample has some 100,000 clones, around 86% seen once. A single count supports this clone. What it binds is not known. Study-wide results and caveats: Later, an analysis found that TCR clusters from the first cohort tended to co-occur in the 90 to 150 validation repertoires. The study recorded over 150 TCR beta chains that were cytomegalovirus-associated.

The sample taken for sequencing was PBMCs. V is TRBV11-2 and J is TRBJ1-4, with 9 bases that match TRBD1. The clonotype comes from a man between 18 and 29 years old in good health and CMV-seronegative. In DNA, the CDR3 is TGTGCCAGTAAAACCCCGGGACAGGGTCATAATGAAAAACTGTTTTTT. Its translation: CASKTPGQGHNEKLFF.